The 30 T cell receptor beta chains reported below all come from one sample, sequenced in a study of cytomegalovirus exposure and HLA in healthy donors (TCRdb year 2017). Libraries were made using the immunoSEQ multiplex PCR assay. For the multiplex PCR, a mixture combining 60 forward primers for TCR Vbeta segments and 13 reverse primers for TCR Jbeta segments was used. TCRdb took over this immuneACCESS table, retaining in-frame rearrangements with V and J assigned. Such tables are incomplete; in checked studies, under half of the missing clones stem from an unresolved V gene, and the remainder is unexplained. Recorded for this sample are around 140,000 clones; over 65% of them occurred a single time. 1.5% of the sample is held by the ten biggest clonotypes. Sequencing used PBMCs. These receptors all come from a middle-aged man in good health and CMV-seronegative.

The chain has TRBV7-2 and TRBJ2-7; tentative D call: TRBD2 (5 bases). The V gene's germline CDR1 is SGHTA and CDR2 FQGNSA. Trimming took off 5 bases at V and 3 bases at J, with 11 bases between the two ends. This CDR3 contains 13 residues. This CDR3 reads CASSHPGDYEQYF. The DNA of the CDR3 is TGTGCCAGCAGCCATCCCGGGGACTACGAGCAGTACTTC.

The V and J genes are TRBV14 and TRBJ2-1; D gene ambiguous. Germline V gene data show CDR1 as SGHDN and CDR2 as FVKESK. V was pared by 2 bases and J by 6 bases, with 11 bases between. This CDR3 has 14 residues. For the CDR3, the DNA is TGTGCCAGCAGCCAAACGGCTAGAGGCAATGAGCAGTTCTTC. Protein sequence: CASSQTARGNEQFF.

This clone was counted a single time. The genes are TRBV29-1 and TRBJ1-2; 9 bases are a match to TRBD1. V was pared by 5 bases and J by 2 bases, with 3 bases of the junction left unmatched. The V gene's germline CDR1 is SQVTM and CDR2 ANQGSEA. The CDR3 has 13 amino acids. CDR3 DNA: TGCAGCGTTTCTGACAGGGGGAACTATGGCTACACCTTC. This sequence encodes CSVSDRGNYGYTF.

The V gene is TRBV15, the J gene TRBJ2-7; D unclear. The CDR3 has 13 residues. The V and J ends lost 0 bases and 7 bases respectively, with 10 bases between them. Per the germline V gene, CDR1 is LNHNV and CDR2 is YYDKDF (reference sequence). CDR3 coding DNA: TGTGCCACCAGCAGAGATCTGGCTTATGAGCAGTACTTC. Protein product: CATSRDLAYEQYF.

The V gene is TRBV6-6, the J gene TRBJ2-1; tentatively, D is TRBD1 (6 bases). Germline assignment: CDR1 MNHNY and CDR2 SVGAGI (reference sequence). This CDR3 contains 13 residues. Trimming left V 2 bases short and J 5 bases short, with 7 bases between. The CDR3 DNA reads as TGTGCCAGCAGTTACCGGACAGACAATGAGCAGTTCTTC. Translation gives CASSYRTDNEQFF.

The V gene is TRBV10-3, the J gene TRBJ2-1; 9 positions match TRBD2. V was pared by 10 bases and J by 10 bases, with 20 bases of the junction left unmatched. This CDR3 has 16 residues. CDR1 ENHRY and CDR2 SYGVKD come from the germline V gene. CDR3: CATGGVHLAGLEEQFF. CDR3 bases: TGTGCCACCGGGGGGGTTCACCTAGCGGGACTAGAGGAGCAGTTCTTC.

The sample holds one count of this clone. This rearrangement joins TRBV5-4 to TRBJ1-6, with unresolved D. V lost 0 bases and J lost 4, with 8 bases in between. This CDR3 is 15 amino acids long. From germline, CDR1 is SGHNT and CDR2 YYREEE (reference sequence). CDR3 DNA sequence: TGTGCCAGCAGCTTGGATGGCGGTTATAATTCACCCCTCCACTTT. Translating gives CASSLDGGYNSPLHF. The full variable domain, with the rest looked up from reference TRBV5-4 and TRBJ1-6, is ETGVTQSPTHLIKTRGQQVTLRCSSQSGHNTVSWYQQALGQGPQFIFQYYREEENGRGNFPPRFSGLQFPNYSSELNVNALELDDSALYLCASSLDGGYNSPLHFGNGTRLTVT.

CDR3 in DNA: TGTGCCAGCAGCCAACTGACAGGGCCACTCTACGAGCAGTACTTC. This translates into CASSQLTGPLYEQYF. The chain recombines TRBV7-2 with TRBJ2-7, with 7 nucleotides matching TRBD1. This CDR3 comprises 15 residues. Germline V gives CDR1 SGHTA, CDR2 FQGNSA. J lost 3 bases, V lost 5 bases, and 10 bases had no gene match.

The chain has TRBV7-2 and TRBJ2-5; TRBD1 agrees at 9 bases. The CDR3 runs to 13 residues. Germline loops: CDR1 SGHTA, CDR2 FQGNSA. Trimming at V came to 5 bases and at J to 4 bases, leaving 2 bases not matched to a gene. The CDR3, as DNA: TGTGCCAGCAGCGGGGGACAGGGAGAGACCCAGTACTTC. As protein: CASSGGQGETQYF.

The V and J genes are TRBV2 and TRBJ2-7; 9 bases are a match to TRBD2. The CDR3 sequence is 13 residues long. The germline CDR1 and CDR2 sequences are SNHLY and FYNNEI. V gave up 7 bases and J gave up 4 bases; unmatched junction bases: 5. This chain's CDR3 is CASTSGTRYEQYF. CDR3 nucleotide sequence: TGTGCCAGCACTAGCGGGACCAGATACGAGCAGTACTTC.

The V call is TRBV7-3, the J call TRBJ2-7, with D perhaps matching TRBD2 (5 bases). The CDR3 totals 13 residues. Germline-derived CDR1 and CDR2 are SGHTA and FQGTGA. V lost 6 bases and J lost 4, with 13 bases in between. The CDR3 loop reads CASRPEGRYEQYF. CDR3 coding DNA: TGTGCCAGCAGACCCGAGGGCCGGTACGAGCAGTACTTC.

The chain joins TRBV6-1 to TRBJ2-1; 11 bases agree with TRBD2. Trimming cost V 8 bases and J 4 bases; bases outside gene matches: 4. Germline CDR1 and CDR2: MNHNS and SASEGT. This CDR3 has 14 amino acids. CDR3 nucleotides: TGTGCCAGCCGTACTAGCGGGGGTTACAATGAGCAGTTCTTC. Its protein is CASRTSGGYNEQFF.

The CDR3 bases are TGTGCCAGCAGCTGGACGGGCCGGGGGGATACGCAGTATTTT. As protein: CASSWTGRGDTQYF. The V call is TRBV9, the J call TRBJ2-3, with D possibly TRBD2 on 6 matching bases. The CDR3 is 14 amino acids. V lost 4 bases to trimming and J lost 6 bases, with 15 bases between them. Germline CDR1 and CDR2: SGDLS and YYNGEE.

The rearrangement joins TRBV5-1 to TRBJ2-1, with D possibly matching TRBD2 (6 bases). Germline V gene data show CDR1 as SGHRS and CDR2 as YFSETQ. The CDR3 loop spans 17 amino acids. Between the trimmed V and J ends, which lost 2 bases and 0 bases, there was a span of 15 bases. The CDR3 reads CASSFSGTVSSYNEQFF. The DNA for the CDR3 is TGCGCCAGCAGCTTTTCCGGGACTGTAAGCTCCTACAATGAGCAGTTCTTC.

The J gene is TRBJ2-7, the V gene TRBV28; D might be TRBD1 (6 bases). CDR1 and CDR2 (germline): MDHEN, SYDVKM. Trimming removed 5 bases from V and 2 bases from J, with 16 bases in between. The CDR3 totals 15 residues. The CDR3 is CASSTLTGVAYEQYF. The CDR3 DNA sequence: TGTGCCAGCAGTACCCTGACAGGTGTGGCCTACGAGCAGTACTTC.

V usage is TRBV9 and J usage is TRBJ1-6, with D unresolved. CDR1 is SGDLS, CDR2 YYNGEE, per germline. V shed 7 bases and J shed 7 bases, with 15 bases lying between them. The CDR3 runs to 14 residues. The CDR3 loop reads CASSQLLGNSPLHF. CDR3 nucleotide sequence: TGTGCCAGCTCCCAACTCCTAGGAAATTCACCCCTCCACTTT.

This clone was seen only a few times. This chain joins TRBV5-5 and TRBJ2-7, with D perhaps TRBD2 (6 bases). The CDR3 is 14 residues long. Germline lookup yields CDR1 SGHKS and CDR2 YYEKEE (reference sequence). Trimming took off 2 bases at V and 7 bases at J, with 16 bases between the two ends. The CDR3 loop is CASSFGQGGEEQYF. CDR3 DNA: TGTGCCAGCAGCTTCGGACAAGGAGGGGAAGAGCAGTACTTC.

The chain employs TRBV21-1 and TRBJ2-1; the table's D gene call, TRBD1, was not cross checked with the DNA. TRBV21-1 is marked as a pseudogene. The CDR3 runs 14 residues. This CDR3 is CASSKNRGENEQFF. The CDR3 nucleotides read TGTGCCAGCAGCAAAAACAGGGGAGAGAATGAGCAGTTCTTC.

The chain couples TRBV30 to TRBJ2-1; D is unresolved. The CDR3 extends over 11 amino acids. Germline CDR1 and CDR2: GTSNPN and SVGIG (reference sequence). Trimming took off 3 bases at V and 3 bases at J, with 3 bases between the two ends. As DNA, the CDR3 is TGTGCCTGGAGCAACTACAATGAGCAGTTCTTC. Residues: CAWSNYNEQFF. The variable domain in full, completed from reference TRBV30 and TRBJ2-1, reads SQTIHQWPATLVQPVGSPLSLECTVEGTSNPNLYWYRQAAGRGLQLLFYSVGIGQISSEVPQNLSASRPQDRQFILSSKKLLLSDSGFYLCAWSNYNEQFFGPGTRLTVL.

V gene TRBV14 combines with J gene TRBJ1-4; D gene uncertain. The CDR3 has 15 residues. Germline loops: CDR1 SGHDN, CDR2 FVKESK. Trimming removed 1 base at V and 4 bases at J, with 10 bases between. The DNA of the CDR3 is TGTGCCAGCAGCCAAGCGCAGGCCTATAATGAAAAACTGTTTTTT. Amino acid sequence: CASSQAQAYNEKLFF.

V usage is TRBV27 and J usage is TRBJ1-1, with D possibly matching TRBD1 (6 bases). Per the germline V gene, CDR1 is MNHEY and CDR2 is SMNVEV (reference sequence). Trimming pared 6 bases from V and 1 base from J, leaving 12 bases between. The CDR3 is 14 residues long. CDR3 protein: CASRRQVGNTEAFF. CDR3 DNA: TGTGCCAGCAGAAGACAGGTGGGGAACACTGAAGCTTTCTTT.

The chain joins TRBV27 to TRBJ2-3; 7 nucleotides agree with TRBD2. This CDR3 is built from 19 residues. V shed 6 bases and J 0 bases; nucleotides not matched to a gene: 18. The germline V gene encodes CDR1 MNHEY and CDR2 SMNVEV (reference sequence). CDR3 loop: CASSSLGGGGRASTDTQYF. CDR3 DNA: TGTGCCAGCAGCTCCCTAGGTGGTGGGGGGAGGGCTAGCACAGATACGCAGTATTTT.

The genes are TRBV4-3 and TRBJ2-1, with unresolved D. The CDR3 sequence is 17 residues long. Germline CDR1 reads LGHNA; CDR2 reads YSLEER. V was shortened by 0 bases and J by 0 bases, with 12 bases between the two germline ends. The CDR3 is CASSQDKAVSSYNEQFF. The CDR3 bases are TGCGCCAGCAGCCAAGATAAGGCGGTGAGCTCCTACAATGAGCAGTTCTTC.

The chain is built from TRBV5-1 and TRBJ2-3; D gene ambiguous. Trimming removed 1 base at V and 0 bases at J, with 9 bases between. Germline lookup yields CDR1 SGHRS and CDR2 YFSETQ. The CDR3 is made up of 15 amino acids. The CDR3 DNA reads TGCGCCAGCAGCTTGAGAGGTCCGAGCACAGATACGCAGTATTTT. Protein sequence: CASSLRGPSTDTQYF.

CDR3 residues: CASSLEYGGHTGELFF. The DNA for the CDR3 is TGTGCCAGCAGCTTAGAATACGGGGGGCACACCGGGGAGCTGTTTTTT. V gene TRBV7-6 combines with J gene TRBJ2-2; the D gene is possibly TRBD2 (7 bases). Per the germline V gene, CDR1 is SGHVS and CDR2 is FNYEAQ. This CDR3 has 16 amino acids. Deletions cut 1 base from V and 3 bases from J, with 12 bases between.

This chain connects TRBV29-1 to TRBJ1-1, with D maybe TRBD1 (5 bases). V gave up 6 bases and J gave up 5 bases, with 16 bases separating them. Germline V lookup: CDR1 SQVTM, CDR2 ANQGSEA. The CDR3 runs 13 residues. In nucleotides, the CDR3 is TGCAGCGTCGCAGGGATAGGGTTGACTGAAGCTTTCTTT. It codes for CSVAGIGLTEAFF.

The genes are TRBV5-1 and TRBJ2-4; possible D gene TRBD1, 5 bases. This CDR3 contains 14 residues. Trimming removed 2 bases at V and 5 bases at J, with 11 bases between. Germline assignment: CDR1 SGHRS and CDR2 YFSETQ. The CDR3 here is CASSLRGRENIQYF. DNA of the CDR3: TGCGCCAGCAGCTTAAGGGGAAGGGAAAACATTCAGTACTTC.

CDR3 bases: TGTGCCTGGAGTACGGGAGTTGGTACCGGGGAGCTGTTTTTT. Protein product: CAWSTGVGTGELFF. V usage is TRBV30 and J usage is TRBJ2-2; perhaps TRBD2 as D (6 bases). The V end lost 2 bases, the J end lost 5 bases, and 12 bases lay between the germline ends. This CDR3 comprises 14 residues. Germline CDR1 and CDR2: GTSNPN and SVGIG (reference sequence).

This chain uses TRBV7-9 with TRBJ2-1; 7 bases map to TRBD2. The CDR3 sequence is 14 residues long. CDR1 and CDR2 (germline): SEHNR, FQNEAQ (reference sequence). Trimming took 1 base from V and 10 from J; bases not matched to a gene: 7. CDR3 sequence: CASSLVGGSYEQFF. The CDR3 nucleotides are TGTGCCAGCAGCTTAGTAGGCGGGAGTTACGAGCAGTTCTTC. The entire variable domain, with the rest obtained from reference TRBV7-9 and TRBJ2-1, is as follows: DTGVSQNPRHKITKRGQNVTFRCDPISEHNRLYWYRQTLGQGPEFLTYFQNEAQLEKSRLLSDRFSAERPKGSFSTLEIQRTEQGDSAMYLCASSLVGGSYEQFFGPGTRLTVL.

The chain links TRBV20-1 to TRBJ2-1, with D maybe TRBD2 (6 bases). Trimming cost V 5 bases and J 10 bases, with 9 bases left between them. CDR3 size: 10 residues. Germline assignment: CDR1 DFQATT and CDR2 SNEGSKA (reference sequence). CDR3 protein: CSAWGEEQFF. CDR3 DNA sequence: TGCAGTGCTTGGGGGGAGGAGCAGTTCTTC.